Described below is a single T cell receptor beta chain sequence and its context. Its antigen remains unknown. This specimen belongs to a study of T cells in localized non-small cell lung cancer. Study outcomes and limitations: Higher adjacent-lung clonality was associated with shorter survival. In adjacent lung, a median around 50 of the top 100 tumor clones were found. Exceeding tumor, uninvolved adjacent lung had the highest T cell clonality.

Profiled with immunoSEQ multiplex PCR; TCRdb holds only in-frame clones, not every one. The table includes fewer than 35,000 clones, about 88% detected once. CDR3 length equals 12 residues. CDR1 SEHNR and CDR2 FQNEAQ come from the germline V gene (reference sequence). The V end lost 5 bases, the J end lost 2 bases, and 5 bases lay between the germline ends. V is TRBV7-9 and J is TRBJ2-3; no clear D. The sample in question was peripheral blood, obtained before any cancer treatment. The clonotype was recovered from an older female donor with stage I lung adenocarcinoma. The CDR3 protein is CASSTPTDTQYF. As DNA, the CDR3 is TGTGCCAGCAGCACCCCCACAGATACGCAGTATTTT.